This T cell receptor (beta chain) was found in a study of blood T cell repertoires in COVID-19. Study information: The cDNA or gDNA used as material had been derived from T cells, B-cell-depleted T cells, or PBMCs.

As handled by the study authors: Nucleated cell number was recorded as an estimate derived from reference gene primer amplification. The repertoire was sequenced with immunoSEQ multiplex PCR; TCRdb's copy has only in-frame clones and lacks some. V and J calls plus clone size are reproduced from that table; the DNA served to infer D and trimming. The sample has around 200,000 clones, 87% seen once. Each participant's cohort was designated according to participant-reported clinical history. This TCR was sampled from a man in his late teens or twenties with acute COVID-19. The sample comprised PBMCs or T cells enriched from blood (not recorded which).

The CDR3, as DNA: TGTGCCAGCAGCGCCACAGGGGCCTCCTCAGAAAAACTGTTTTTT. It codes for CASSATGASSEKLFF. The chain uses TRBV9 and TRBJ1-4; 7 nucleotides match TRBD1. The junction had 10 bases not matched to a gene; V was cut back by 3 bases and J by 8 bases. Germline CDR1 is SGDLS and CDR2 is YYNGEE. The CDR3 extends over 15 amino acids. The full variable domain, completed using reference TRBV9 and TRBJ1-4, is DSGVTQTPKHLITATGQRVTLRCSPRSGDLSVYWYQQSLDQGLQFLIQYYNGEERAKGNILERFSAQQFPDLHSELNLSSLELGDSALYFCASSATGASSEKLFFGSGTQLSVL.